The 28 T cell receptor beta chains reported below all come from one sample, sequenced in a study of somatic mutations in cytotoxic T cells in rheumatoid arthritis. Some clones are missing from TCRdb's copy, which holds only in-frame ones; the method was immunoSEQ multiplex PCR. The sample consists of 13,000 or so clones, less than 80% of them appearing once. The specimen was CD8+ T cells sorted from blood. These receptor sequences come from an adult with rheumatoid arthritis.

This chain joins TRBV2 and TRBJ1-1; D perhaps matches TRBD1 (5 bases). There are 13 residues in the CDR3. V was trimmed by 6 bases and J by 1 base, leaving 9 bases between them. CDR1 is SNHLY and CDR2 is FYNNEI in the germline V gene. This chain's CDR3 is CASSGDRNTEAFF. In DNA form, the CDR3 reads TGTGCCAGCAGCGGAGACAGGAACACTGAAGCTTTCTTT.

Only a few counts were recorded for this clone. This chain joins TRBV9 and TRBJ2-7; TRBD2 agrees at 7 bases. The CDR3 length is 13 residues. Germline V lookup: CDR1 SGDLS, CDR2 YYNGEE. The V gene end was trimmed by 4 bases and the J gene end by 6 bases; junction bases not matched to a gene: 7. CDR3 bases: TGTGCCAGCAGCCCTGGGGGGGGAGGCGAGCAGTACTTC. Encoded protein: CASSPGGGGEQYF.

This chain connects TRBV15 to TRBJ2-2, with 7 nucleotides matching TRBD1. CDR3 length equals 18 residues. With V trimmed by 1 base and J by 4 bases, 12 bases remained unmatched. Germline V gives CDR1 LNHNV, CDR2 YYDKDF (reference sequence). The CDR3 DNA is TGTGCCACCAGCAGAGGGGACAGTCTCGAGGTGGGCACCGGGGAGCTGTTTTTT. Protein: CATSRGDSLEVGTGELFF. The full variable domain, in which reference TRBV15 and TRBJ2-2 provide the parts outside the CDR3, is DAMVIQNPRYQVTQFGKPVTLSCSQTLNHNVMYWYQQKSSQAPKLLFHYYDKDFNNEADTPDNFQSRRPNTSFCFLDIRSPGLGDTAMYLCATSRGDSLEVGTGELFFGEGSRLTVL.

A few counts support this clone. The CDR3 reads CASSPDRNYQPQHF. The CDR3 DNA is TGTGCCAGCAGCCCAGACAGGAACTATCAGCCCCAGCATTTT. V is TRBV6-6 and J is TRBJ1-5, with a weak D call TRBD1 (6 bases). This CDR3 has 14 amino acids. V was clipped by 6 bases and J by 5 bases, with 14 bases between them. Germline V gives CDR1 MNHNY, CDR2 SVGAGI (reference sequence).

CDR3 nucleotides: TGTGCCAGCAGCTTGTCGACTTTGCGGGGGTACGAGCAGTACTTC. Protein product: CASSLSTLRGYEQYF. This chain joins TRBV11-2 and TRBJ2-7; 7 bases align to TRBD2. Germline V gene lookup returns CDR1 SGHAT and CDR2 FQNNGV. The CDR3 has 15 amino acids. The ends lost 3 bases at V and 4 bases at J; junction bases unmatched: 9.

The chain couples TRBV4-1 to TRBJ1-3; no clear D. This CDR3 spans 16 amino acids. Trimming cost V 4 bases and J 0 bases, with 13 bases left between them. Germline CDR1 and CDR2: MGHRA and YSYEKL. The chain's CDR3 is CASSREDWLSGNTIYF. The DNA of the CDR3 is TGCGCCAGCAGCCGGGAGGACTGGCTCTCTGGAAACACCATATATTTT.

This clone came up a few times. V is TRBV29-1 and J is TRBJ1-1; D is unresolved. From germline, CDR1 is SQVTM and CDR2 ANQGSEA. V was trimmed by 8 bases and J by 0 bases, leaving 16 bases between them. CDR3 length: 14 residues. CDR3 sequence reads: CSTKGPTMNTEAFF. The CDR3 bases are TGCAGCACAAAAGGACCTACAATGAACACTGAAGCTTTCTTT.

This clone was detected only a few times. This rearrangement joins TRBV9 to TRBJ2-3, with D possibly TRBD2 on 6 matching bases. V was shortened by 0 bases and J by 6 bases, with 11 bases between the two germline ends. Germline CDR1 and CDR2: SGDLS and YYNGEE. The CDR3 has 14 amino acids. Here the CDR3 reads CASSVAYRGDTQYF. The CDR3 bases are TGTGCCAGCAGCGTAGCCTATCGGGGGGATACGCAGTATTTT. The full variable domain, in which reference TRBV9 and TRBJ2-3 provide the parts outside the CDR3, is DSGVTQTPKHLITATGQRVTLRCSPRSGDLSVYWYQQSLDQGLQFLIQYYNGEERAKGNILERFSAQQFPDLHSELNLSSLELGDSALYFCASSVAYRGDTQYFGPGTRLTVL.

V usage is TRBV6-1 and J usage is TRBJ1-1; perhaps TRBD1 as D (6 bases). Between the trimmed V and J ends, which lost 2 bases and 4 bases, there was a span of 14 bases. The CDR3 covers 15 residues. In germline, CDR1 is MNHNS, CDR2 SASEGT. The DNA of the CDR3 is TGTGCCAGCAGTGAAACCCGGGGGCAGGGCACTGAAGCTTTCTTT. Translation: CASSETRGQGTEAFF.

The chain recombines TRBV28 with TRBJ1-2; TRBD1 matches at 7 bases. Germline lookup yields CDR1 MDHEN and CDR2 SYDVKM. This CDR3 spans 14 amino acids. With V trimmed by 3 bases and J by 6 bases, 7 bases remained unmatched. CDR3 nucleotides: TGTGCCAGCAGTTTCCCCCAGACAGGGCATGGCTACACCTTC. The encoded protein is CASSFPQTGHGYTF.

This chain links TRBV6-1 with TRBJ2-7, with 7 bases identical to TRBD2. Germline assignment: CDR1 MNHNS and CDR2 SASEGT. The ends lost 1 base at V and 0 bases at J; junction bases unmatched: 0. The CDR3 has 14 residues. The CDR3 DNA sequence: TGTGCCAGCAGTGAAGGGACTAGCTCCTACGAGCAGTACTTC. It specifies CASSEGTSSYEQYF.

This chain connects TRBV18 to TRBJ2-3; D uncertain. The CDR3 spans 16 residues. V lost 1 base and J 0 bases, leaving 11 bases between the germline ends. Per germline, CDR1 KGHSH and CDR2 LQKENI. The CDR3 region is CASSPREETSTDTQYF. CDR3 sequence (DNA): TGTGCCAGCTCACCACGTGAGGAAACTAGCACAGATACGCAGTATTTT.

The chain employs TRBV9 and TRBJ2-7; 9 nucleotides agree with TRBD1. This CDR3 is built from 13 residues. With V trimmed by 3 bases and J by 6 bases, 4 bases remained unmatched. The germline CDR1 and CDR2 sequences are SGDLS and YYNGEE. The CDR3 nucleotides read TGTGCCAGCAGCGACACAGGGGGCGGCGAGCAGTACTTC. Translating gives CASSDTGGGEQYF.

This chain uses TRBV4-2 with TRBJ2-2; 10 bases are shared with TRBD2. Germline values: CDR1 LGHNA, CDR2 YNFKEQ. This CDR3 spans 17 amino acids. With 1 base clipped from V and 3 bases from J, the junction kept 5 bases outside the gene matches. The CDR3 here is CASSQGASGGYTGELFF. CDR3 nucleotide sequence: TGTGCCAGCAGCCAAGGGGCTAGCGGGGGTTACACCGGGGAGCTGTTTTTT.

This clone has more than one count but fewer than ten. V and J are TRBV4-1 and TRBJ2-7; D is perhaps TRBD1 (5 bases). The CDR3 has 13 amino acids. Germline assignment: CDR1 MGHRA and CDR2 YSYEKL. V was trimmed by 4 bases and J by 1 base, leaving 8 bases between them. The CDR3 loop reads CASSPDSSYEQYF. In DNA form, the CDR3 reads TGCGCCAGCAGCCCCGACAGTTCCTACGAGCAGTACTTC.

The sample holds a few counts of this clone. V gene TRBV7-9 combines with J gene TRBJ2-1; tentative D call: TRBD1 (6 bases). CDR3 length equals 16 residues. The V end lost 2 bases, the J end lost 7 bases, and 18 bases lay between the germline ends. Germline V CDR1 and CDR2: SEHNR, FQNEAQ (reference sequence). In nucleotides, the CDR3 is TGTGCCAGCAGCTTAAATCGGCCAGGGGAAGGGAATGAGCAGTTCTTC. Amino acid sequence: CASSLNRPGEGNEQFF.

Only one count was recorded for this clone. The chain joins TRBV27 to TRBJ1-2, with D perhaps matching TRBD1 (6 bases). The CDR3 totals 13 residues. Germline CDR1 is MNHEY and CDR2 is SMNVEV (reference sequence). V lost 2 bases and J 5 bases, leaving 9 bases between the germline ends. CDR3 nucleotide sequence: TGTGCCAGCAGTTTAGGACAGACTTATGGCTACACCTTC. Translation gives CASSLGQTYGYTF.

The rearrangement joins TRBV4-1 to TRBJ2-7; D remains ambiguous. The germline V gene encodes CDR1 MGHRA and CDR2 YSYEKL. The CDR3 covers 12 residues. The germline V and J ends were trimmed by 0 bases and 6 bases, with 6 bases remaining between them. The CDR3 loop is CASSQDRSEQYF. The CDR3, as DNA: TGCGCCAGCAGCCAAGATCGGTCCGAGCAGTACTTC.

This chain uses TRBV7-8 with TRBJ2-7, with D perhaps matching TRBD1 (6 bases). The germline V gene has CDR1 SGHVS and CDR2 FQNEAQ. Trimming took off 5 bases at V and 2 bases at J, with 13 bases between the two ends. The CDR3 loop spans 14 amino acids. CDR3 in amino acids: CASSTRDKTYEQYF. The CDR3 DNA sequence: TGTGCCAGCAGCACCCGGGACAAGACCTACGAGCAGTACTTC.

The V gene is TRBV6-1, the J gene TRBJ1-2, with TRBD1 matching 7 bases. The trim removed 0 bases at V and 4 bases at J, leaving 14 bases unmatched. The CDR3 is made up of 18 amino acids. Germline lookup yields CDR1 MNHNS and CDR2 SASEGT. Here the CDR3 DNA reads TGTGCCAGCAGTGAAGCGCTTCGGATATACAGGGGAATCTATGGCTACACCTTC. It yields the protein CASSEALRIYRGIYGYTF.

J is TRBJ2-3 and V is TRBV10-2, with TRBD2 matching 9 bases. The trim removed 6 bases at V and 3 bases at J, leaving 16 bases unmatched. The CDR3 sequence is 18 residues long. Germline V gene sequence: CDR1 WSHSY, CDR2 SAAADI. CDR3 coding DNA: TGCGCCAGCAGGACCCTAGGCGCGGGGGGGCCAACAACAGATACGCAGTATTTT. Translation: CASRTLGAGGPTTDTQYF.

This sequence joins TRBV5-6 and TRBJ1-4; 7 nucleotides agree with TRBD1. There are 16 residues in the CDR3. Germline V CDR1 and CDR2: SGHDT, YYEEEE. Trimming removed 1 base from V and 8 bases from J; junction bases left unmatched: 11. The CDR3: CASSLPTDRENEKLFF. The CDR3 DNA follows: TGTGCCAGCAGCTTGCCAACCGACAGGGAAAACGAAAAACTGTTTTTT.

CDR3 bases: TGCGCCAGCAGCCATAAAGACAATGACCGGGTTTTAGAGGAGACCCAGTACTTC. Amino acid sequence: CASSHKDNDRVLEETQYF. The V gene is TRBV4-1, the J gene TRBJ2-5; D gene uncertain. The CDR3 runs 18 residues. In germline, CDR1 is MGHRA, CDR2 YSYEKL. Trimming cost V 3 bases and J 5 bases, with 25 bases left between them.

The chain carries TRBV19 and TRBJ1-1; no firm D call. CDR1 and CDR2 from the germline V gene are LNHDA and SQIVND (reference sequence). Trimming left V 5 bases short and J 7 bases short, with 11 bases between. CDR3 length: 12 amino acids. The CDR3 reads CASSAGRNEAFF. In DNA form, the CDR3 reads TGTGCCAGTAGTGCTGGACGGAATGAAGCTTTCTTT.

J is TRBJ2-5 and V is TRBV7-9; TRBD2 might be the D (6 bases). The CDR3 covers 15 residues. Germline V gene data show CDR1 as SEHNR and CDR2 as FQNEAQ (reference sequence). V dropped 2 bases and J dropped 6 bases, with 16 bases sitting between them. Here the CDR3 DNA reads TGTGCCAGCAGCTTAATTATGCAGGCGGGAAAGACCCAGTACTTC. It specifies CASSLIMQAGKTQYF. Variable domain in full (rest from reference TRBV7-9 and TRBJ2-5): DTGVSQNPRHKITKRGQNVTFRCDPISEHNRLYWYRQTLGQGPEFLTYFQNEAQLEKSRLLSDRFSAERPKGSFSTLEIQRTEQGDSAMYLCASSLIMQAGKTQYFGPGTRLLVL.

This chain uses TRBV7-9 with TRBJ1-4, with D unclear. Per germline, CDR1 SEHNR and CDR2 FQNEAQ (reference sequence). The V end lost 5 bases, the J end lost 6 bases, and 16 bases lay between the germline ends. The CDR3 consists of 15 residues. This chain's CDR3 is CASSPPAGVDEKLFF. CDR3 nucleotide sequence: TGTGCCAGCAGCCCCCCAGCGGGCGTGGATGAAAAACTGTTTTTT. Drawing the rest from reference TRBV7-9 and TRBJ1-4, the complete variable domain is DTGVSQNPRHKITKRGQNVTFRCDPISEHNRLYWYRQTLGQGPEFLTYFQNEAQLEKSRLLSDRFSAERPKGSFSTLEIQRTEQGDSAMYLCASSPPAGVDEKLFFGSGTQLSVL.

This clone showed up just a few times. The chain is built from TRBV25-1 and TRBJ2-5, with D perhaps matching TRBD1 (5 bases). CDR3 length equals 12 residues. V lost 4 bases, J lost 5 bases, and 8 bases lay in between. Per the germline V gene, CDR1 is MGHDK and CDR2 is SYGVNS. CDR3 sequence: CASSAGWETQYF. The CDR3 coding sequence is TGTGCCAGCAGTGCAGGGTGGGAGACCCAGTACTTC.

The chain links TRBV27 to TRBJ2-7; D call uncertain. The CDR3 runs 14 residues. V lost 5 bases, J lost 2 bases, and 13 bases lay in between. The germline V gene encodes CDR1 MNHEY and CDR2 SMNVEV (reference sequence). The CDR3 here is CASSPYRRTYEQYF. Written as DNA, the CDR3 is TGTGCCAGCAGTCCCTATCGACGGACCTACGAGCAGTACTTC.